Below are 3 T cell receptor beta chains sequenced from a single sample in a study of technical replicates of blood from several donors. The method was immunoSEQ multiplex PCR; TCRdb's version includes in-frame clones alone and lacks a portion of them. The sample contains approximately 13,000 clones, 65% to 85% of which appear only once. Sequenced sample: PBMCs. The receptors shown here come from a human donor in good health.

This chain uses TRBV29-1 with TRBJ2-3; 10 bases fit TRBD1. The CDR3 extends over 14 amino acids. V lost 7 bases and J lost 1; bases outside the gene matches: 5. Germline-derived CDR1 and CDR2 are SQVTM and ANQGSEA. The CDR3 DNA sequence: TGCAGCGCCGGGACAGGGGACGGCACAGATACGCAGTATTTT. This encodes CSAGTGDGTDTQYF.

The gene calls are TRBV25-1 and TRBJ2-1; TRBD1 aligns across 10 bases. The CDR3 is 16 residues long. Germline CDR1 MGHDK, CDR2 SYGVNS. After removal of 2 bases from V and 10 bases from J, the junction contained 11 bases not matched to a gene. CDR3 in amino acids: CASSEAWGTGVPEQFF. The CDR3, as DNA: TGTGCCAGCAGTGAAGCCTGGGGGACAGGGGTACCCGAGCAGTTCTTC. Based on the CDR3 plus reference TRBV25-1 and TRBJ2-1, the full variable domain is EADIYQTPRYLVIGTGKKITLECSQTMGHDKMYWYQQDPGMELHLIHYSYGVNSTEKGDLSSESTVSRIRTEHFPLTLESARPSHTSQYLCASSEAWGTGVPEQFFGPGTRLTVL.

The chain carries TRBV7-9 and TRBJ1-2; D not certain. Germline assignment: CDR1 SEHNR and CDR2 FQNEAQ (reference sequence). This CDR3 is 17 amino acids long. V lost 1 base and J 4 bases, leaving 19 bases between the germline ends. This chain's CDR3 is CASSLVGNPGISYGYTF. The CDR3, as DNA: TGTGCCAGCAGCTTAGTTGGAAACCCGGGGATATCCTATGGCTACACCTTC.